The text below deals with one TCR beta chain. The target antigen is unknown. Germline-derived CDR1 and CDR2 are MDHEN and SYDVKM. This CDR3 region has 13 residues. V shed 6 bases and J 7 bases; nucleotides not matched to a gene: 7. The entry originates in a study of regulatory T cells. General study results and limits: Regulatory T cells showed the strongest V-J pair restriction and V/J gene skewing among patient repertoires. Hydrophobic residues at CDR3 positions 6 and 7 were enriched in conventional CD4+ T cells of CD3G-deficient patients.

The PCR used 52 TRBV and 13 TRBJ primers. The method was immunoSEQ multiplex PCR; TCRdb's version includes in-frame clones alone and lacks a portion of them. Among approximately 40,000 clones, 89% were seen once, and the ten largest hold about 2.4%. Patients aged 2 to 39 years had fewer naive and more memory CD4+ and CD8+ T cells. Regulatory (CD25-high CD127-low) and conventional (CD25-low CD127-high) CD4+ T cells were sorted separately. This chain joins TRBV28 and TRBJ2-7, with TRBD2 matching over 9 bases. The receptor comes from a person under 30 with CD3G deficiency. The sample taken for sequencing was conventional CD4+ T cells sorted from blood. CDR3 sequence reads: CASSRAGGGEQYF. In DNA, the CDR3 is TGTGCCAGCAGCCGAGCGGGAGGTGGAGAGCAGTACTTC.